This section outlines one T cell receptor beta chain sequence together with its context. What it binds is not known. Sampled while nominally healthy, donors likely had unrecorded immune exposures. This sample was taken from a study of cytomegalovirus exposure and HLA in healthy donors. Regarding the study as a whole: In a later analysis, donors in an Asian-associated ancestry cluster reportedly had fewer N-insertions in productive TCRs than the cohort mean. Reports showed the classifier diagnosing cytomegalovirus status with high specificity and sensitivity.

It was with 60 Vbeta and 13 Jbeta primers that the PCR ran. Some clones are missing from TCRdb's copy, which holds only in-frame ones; the method was immunoSEQ multiplex PCR. This sample yields about 210,000 clones, of which roughly 79% are seen a single time; 1.5% to 2% belongs to the top ten. This CDR3 is built from 15 residues. The V end lost 2 bases, the J end lost 1 base, and 11 bases lay between the germline ends. Per the germline V gene, CDR1 is LNHDA and CDR2 is SQIVND (reference sequence). Sample: PBMCs. The rearrangement links TRBV19 to TRBJ1-1, with D possibly matching TRBD1 (5 bases). This TCR came from a male donor in good health and CMV-seronegative. The chain's CDR3 is CASSIIPGQNTEAFF. Here the CDR3 DNA reads TGTGCCAGTAGTATAATCCCAGGGCAGAACACTGAAGCTTTCTTT.